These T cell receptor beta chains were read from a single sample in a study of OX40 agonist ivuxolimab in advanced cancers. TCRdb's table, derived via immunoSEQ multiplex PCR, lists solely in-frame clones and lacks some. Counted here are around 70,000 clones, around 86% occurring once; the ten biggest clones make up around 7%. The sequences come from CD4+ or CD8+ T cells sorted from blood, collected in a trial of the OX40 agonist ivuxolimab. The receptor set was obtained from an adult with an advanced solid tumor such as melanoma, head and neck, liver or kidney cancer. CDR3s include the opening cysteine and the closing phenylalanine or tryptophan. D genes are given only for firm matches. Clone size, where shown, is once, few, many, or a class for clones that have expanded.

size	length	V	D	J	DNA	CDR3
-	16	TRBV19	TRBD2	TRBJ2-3	TGTGCCAGTAGGGGAGGCAGCGGGACTTTCACAGATACGCAGTATTTT	CASRGGSGTFTDTQYF
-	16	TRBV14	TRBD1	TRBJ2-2	TGTGCCAGCAGCAACACAGGGGGAAGAAACACCGGGGAGCTGTTTTTT	CASSNTGGRNTGELFF
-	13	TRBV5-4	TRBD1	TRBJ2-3	TGTGCCAGCAGTCCCGACAGGGTTGATACGCAGTATTTT	CASSPDRVDTQYF
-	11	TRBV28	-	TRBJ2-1	TGTGCCAGCAGTCTAAGCGATGAGCAGTTCTTC	CASSLSDEQFF
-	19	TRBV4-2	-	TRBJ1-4	TGTGCCAGCAGCCAAGATGGGGGCCAAGCTGGGACAACTAATGAAAAACTGTTTTTT	CASSQDGGQAGTTNEKLFF
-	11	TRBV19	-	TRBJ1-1	TGTGCCAGTAGTATAAACACTGAAGCTTTCTTT	CASSINTEAFF
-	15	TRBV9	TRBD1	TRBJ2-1	TGTGCCAGCAGCGTGGACAGGGGGGCCTACAATGAGCAGTTCTTC	CASSVDRGAYNEQFF
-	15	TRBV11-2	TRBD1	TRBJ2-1	TGTGCCAGCAGCCCTACGACAGGGGGCGGATATGAGCAGTTCTTC	CASSPTTGGGYEQFF
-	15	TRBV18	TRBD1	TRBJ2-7	TGTGCCAGCTCACCGCGCCGGGACAGCTCCTACGAGCAGTACTTC	CASSPRRDSSYEQYF
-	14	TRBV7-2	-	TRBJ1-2	TGTGCCAGCAGCTTAGTGTCCGGGGGAAGTGGCTACACCTTC	CASSLVSGGSGYTF
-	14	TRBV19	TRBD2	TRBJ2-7	TGTGCCAGTGGCGCCGGGACTAGCGGGAACGAGCAGTACTTC	CASGAGTSGNEQYF
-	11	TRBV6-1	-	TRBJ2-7	TGTGCCAGCAGTGACGGGTACGAGCAGTACTTC	CASSDGYEQYF
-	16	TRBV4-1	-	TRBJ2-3	TGCGCCAGCAGCCCCCTAGGGAATGGCGGCACAGATACGCAGTATTTT	CASSPLGNGGTDTQYF
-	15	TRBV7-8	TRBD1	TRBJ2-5	TGTGCCAGCAGCTCCCCCCGTGGCAGGGGGGAGACCCAGTACTTC	CASSSPRGRGETQYF
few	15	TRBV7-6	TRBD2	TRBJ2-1	TGTGCCAGCAGCTTTACTAGCGGGGGGGCCCATGAGCAGTTCTTC	CASSFTSGGAHEQFF
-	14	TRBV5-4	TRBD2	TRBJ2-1	TGTGCCAGCAGCTTGCGACTAGCTGGGAATGAGCAGTTCTTC	CASSLRLAGNEQFF
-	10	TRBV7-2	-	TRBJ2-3	TGTGCCAGCGGACTTAATACGCAGTATTTT	CASGLNTQYF
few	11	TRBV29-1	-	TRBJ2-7	TGCAGCGTTGCCAGCGACTACGAGCAGTACTTC	CSVASDYEQYF
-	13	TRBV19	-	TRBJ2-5	TGTGCCAGTAGTTTTCAGGGAGCAGAGACCCAGTACTTC	CASSFQGAETQYF
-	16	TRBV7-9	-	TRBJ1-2	TGTGCCAGCAGCTCTCAAAACACAGGGCCTTTCTATGGCTACACCTTC	CASSSQNTGPFYGYTF
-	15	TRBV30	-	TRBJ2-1	TGTGCCTGGAGTGCTTACGACTGGGTGCGGGGTGAGCAGTTCTTC	CAWSAYDWVRGEQFF
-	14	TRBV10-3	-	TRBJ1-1	TGTGCCATCAGTGCGCAGGGGTTGAACACTGAAGCTTTCTTT	CAISAQGLNTEAFF
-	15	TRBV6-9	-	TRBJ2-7	TGTGCCAGCAGTTATTTGTCCTACTGCTCCTACGAGCAGTACTTC	CASSYLSYCSYEQYF
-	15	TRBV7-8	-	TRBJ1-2	TGTGCCAGCAGCCCGGAATCGGGACACCCCTATGGCTACACCTTC	CASSPESGHPYGYTF
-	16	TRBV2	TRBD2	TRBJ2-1	TGTGCCAGCACCGAGGGAGCGGGGGCTTCCTACAATGAGCAGTTCTTC	CASTEGAGASYNEQFF
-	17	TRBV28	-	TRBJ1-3	TGTGCCAGCAGTGTAACACAGGGACCGGCGGAGGGAAACACCATATATTTT	CASSVTQGPAEGNTIYF
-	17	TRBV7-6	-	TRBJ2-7	TGTGCCAGCAGCCTTGCCCAGGGGTGGGGCGTAGACTACGAGCAGTACTTC	CASSLAQGWGVDYEQYF
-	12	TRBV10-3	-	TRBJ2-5	TGTGCCATCAGAGGGACCGGAGAGACCCAGTACTTC	CAIRGTGETQYF
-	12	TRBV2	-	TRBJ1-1	TGTGCCAGCAGCGCGGGGGCAGGGGTTGCTTTCTTT	CASSAGAGVAFF
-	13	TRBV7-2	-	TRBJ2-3	TGTGCCAGCAGCTTAGCAGGACTGGATACGCAGTATTTT	CASSLAGLDTQYF
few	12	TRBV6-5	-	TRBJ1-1	TGTGCCAGCCAGTCGGGGACCACTGAAGCTTTCTTT	CASQSGTTEAFF
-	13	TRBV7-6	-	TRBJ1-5	TGTGCCAGCAGCTTAGGTCAGAATCAGCCCCAGCATTTT	CASSLGQNQPQHF
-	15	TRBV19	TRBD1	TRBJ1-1	TGTGCCAGTAGGGTCCGGGACAGGCCGTGCACTGAAGCTTTCTTT	CASRVRDRPCTEAFF
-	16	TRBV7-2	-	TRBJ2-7	TGTGCCAGCAGCGTAGGGGGGGCTATGATCTCCTACGAGCAGTACTTC	CASSVGGAMISYEQYF
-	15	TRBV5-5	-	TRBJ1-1	TGTGCCAGCAGCTTTAACCCACGTTTGAACACTGAAGCTTTCTTT	CASSFNPRLNTEAFF
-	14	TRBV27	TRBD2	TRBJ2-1	TGTGCCAGCAGCCCGGGGGGGCCCTACAATGAGCAGTTCTTC	CASSPGGPYNEQFF
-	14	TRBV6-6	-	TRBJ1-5	TGTGCCAGCAGTCCGGGGGGGGCCCATCAGCCCCAGCATTTT	CASSPGGAHQPQHF
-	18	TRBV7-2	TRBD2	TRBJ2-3	TGTGCCAGCAGCTTAAGCTTATGGGGCGGGAGGAGGACAGATACGCAGTATTTT	CASSLSLWGGRRTDTQYF
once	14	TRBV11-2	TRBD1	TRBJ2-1	TGTGCCAGCAGCTTGACAGGGGCTAACAATGAGCAGTTCTTC	CASSLTGANNEQFF
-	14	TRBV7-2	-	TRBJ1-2	TGTGCCAGCAGCTTATTAAATGGGGGCTATGGCTACACCTTC	CASSLLNGGYGYTF
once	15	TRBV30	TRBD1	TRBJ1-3	TGTGCCTGGAGTCTCGAGGGGGCAGGAGGAAACACCATATATTTT	CAWSLEGAGGNTIYF
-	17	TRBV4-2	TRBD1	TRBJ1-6	TGTGCCAGCAGCCAAGAGCGTGCGGGGACAGGGTATTCACCCCTCCACTTT	CASSQERAGTGYSPLHF
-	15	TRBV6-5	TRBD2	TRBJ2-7	TGTGCCAGCAGTACCGGGACTAGCGGGAGCGACGAGCAGTACTTC	CASSTGTSGSDEQYF
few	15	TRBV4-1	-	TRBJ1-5	TGCGCCAGCAGCCAAGATTCACAGCAATATCAGCCCCAGCATTTT	CASSQDSQQYQPQHF
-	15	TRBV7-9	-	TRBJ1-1	TGTGCCAGCAGCTTATACGGTCTCAGGAACACTGAAGCTTTCTTT	CASSLYGLRNTEAFF
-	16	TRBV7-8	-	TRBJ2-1	TGTGCCAGCAGTCCGGCCGGGGTAGGAGGGTACAATGAGCAGTTCTTC	CASSPAGVGGYNEQFF
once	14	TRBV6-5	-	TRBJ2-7	TGTGCCAGCGGGCCAAGTTCTGGCGCCTACGAGCAGTACTTC	CASGPSSGAYEQYF
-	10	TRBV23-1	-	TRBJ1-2	TGCGCCAGTCAGGGAGTGGGCTACACCTTC	CASQGVGYTF
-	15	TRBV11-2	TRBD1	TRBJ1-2	TGTGCCAGCAGCTTGGGACTAGGGGGCGCGAGGGGCTACACCTTC	CASSLGLGGARGYTF
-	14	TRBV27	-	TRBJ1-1	TGTGCCAGCAGTTTGAAGGGTACGGTCACTGAAGCTTTCTTT	CASSLKGTVTEAFF
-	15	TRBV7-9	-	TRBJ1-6	TGTGCCAGCAGCTTAGGCGGGGGCTTGGATTCACCCCTCCACTTT	CASSLGGGLDSPLHF
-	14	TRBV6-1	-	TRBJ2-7	TGTGCCAGCAGTGAATATCCAGTTTCCTACGAGCAGTACTTC	CASSEYPVSYEQYF
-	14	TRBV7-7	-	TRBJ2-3	TGTGCTAGCAGCCCCGGCGGGACTGGGGATACGCAGTATTTT	CASSPGGTGDTQYF